These 32 T cell receptor beta chains were sequenced from one sample in a study of cytomegalovirus exposure and HLA in healthy donors. The primer mix had 60 Vbeta and 13 Jbeta primers. Method: immunoSEQ multiplex PCR; TCRdb's copy keeps in-frame clones and lacks some. The table includes 100,000 to 150,000 clones, around 81% detected once. The source material was PBMCs. The receptors come from a middle-aged woman in good health and CMV-seronegative.

This clone was counted once. The CDR3 loop is CASSLGGQGSGNTIYF. For the CDR3, the DNA is TGTGCCAGCAGCTTAGGGGGACAGGGATCTGGAAACACCATATATTTT. The chain joins TRBV7-9 to TRBJ1-3; 9 bases line up with TRBD1. CDR1 is SEHNR, CDR2 FQNEAQ, per germline (reference sequence). CDR3 length: 16 residues. Trimming took 1 base from V and 1 from J; bases not matched to a gene: 2. Drawing the rest from reference TRBV7-9 and TRBJ1-3, the complete variable domain is DTGVSQNPRHKITKRGQNVTFRCDPISEHNRLYWYRQTLGQGPEFLTYFQNEAQLEKSRLLSDRFSAERPKGSFSTLEIQRTEQGDSAMYLCASSLGGQGSGNTIYFGEGSWLTVV.

This rearrangement joins TRBV9 to TRBJ1-3; 9 nucleotides match TRBD1. Germline CDR1 and CDR2: SGDLS and YYNGEE. This CDR3 contains 16 residues. The V segment lost 3 bases and the J segment 0 bases; nucleotides outside the gene matches: 4. The CDR3 spells CASSAGQGGSGNTIYF. As DNA, the CDR3 is TGTGCCAGCAGCGCGGGACAGGGAGGCTCTGGAAACACCATATATTTT.

The rearrangement joins TRBV27 to TRBJ2-7; a weak D match, TRBD1 (6 bases). CDR1 and CDR2 (germline): MNHEY, SMNVEV (reference sequence). The CDR3 runs to 17 residues. V lost 6 bases to trimming and J lost 6 bases, with 27 bases between them. The CDR3 bases are TGTGCCAGCAGATTTAGGTTTCACGGGCAGGGGTTGCGCGAGCAGTACTTC. This translates into CASRFRFHGQGLREQYF.

This chain uses TRBV19 with TRBJ1-5; no definite D call. Germline lookup yields CDR1 LNHDA and CDR2 SQIVND (reference sequence). The CDR3 length is 13 residues. Trimming cost V 1 base and J 6 bases, with 7 bases left between them. The CDR3 region has the DNA TGTGCCAGTAGTATAGGAGGGCTTCAGCCCCAGCATTTT. This codes for CASSIGGLQPQHF.

This chain links TRBV30 with TRBJ1-6, with 9 positions matching TRBD1. Germline V gene data show CDR1 as GTSNPN and CDR2 as SVGIG (reference sequence). The CDR3 consists of 13 residues. V gave up 7 bases and J gave up 7 bases; unmatched junction bases: 5. In nucleotides, the CDR3 is TGTGCCTTCTCGGGACAGGGCAATTCACCCCTCCACTTT. It specifies CAFSGQGNSPLHF. Complete variable domain (other parts from reference TRBV30 and TRBJ1-6): SQTIHQWPATLVQPVGSPLSLECTVEGTSNPNLYWYRQAAGRGLQLLFYSVGIGQISSEVPQNLSASRPQDRQFILSSKKLLLSDSGFYLCAFSGQGNSPLHFGNGTRLTVT.

This clone has more than one count but fewer than ten. The rearrangement links TRBV9 to TRBJ2-5; TRBD2 agrees at 9 bases. CDR3 length: 14 amino acids. The germline V gene encodes CDR1 SGDLS and CDR2 YYNGEE. The V segment lost 4 bases and the J segment 5 bases; nucleotides outside the gene matches: 6. The CDR3 region is CASSLGLAGETQYF. The CDR3 DNA reads TGTGCCAGCAGCCTGGGACTAGCTGGGGAGACCCAGTACTTC.

This rearrangement joins TRBV10-1 to TRBJ2-3, with TRBD2 matching 10 bases. The V gene's germline CDR1 is WNHNN and CDR2 SYGVQD (reference sequence). This CDR3 is built from 21 residues. V lost 0 bases and J lost 0; bases outside the gene matches: 15. CDR3 in DNA: TGCGCCAGCAGTGAGTCCATGACGCTAGCGGGAGAATCCACTAGCACAGATACGCAGTATTTT. Its protein product is CASSESMTLAGESTSTDTQYF.

This clone occurred a few times. The chain joins TRBV2 to TRBJ1-1; the D gene is possibly TRBD1 (5 bases). Trimming left V 4 bases short and J 4 bases short, with 10 bases between. Germline values: CDR1 SNHLY, CDR2 FYNNEI. This CDR3 is 13 amino acids long. Here the CDR3 reads CASSAGLGTEAFF. CDR3 bases: TGTGCCAGCAGTGCAGGGTTGGGCACTGAAGCTTTCTTT.

The genes are TRBV14 and TRBJ2-5; TRBD2 agrees at 7 bases. The germline CDR1 and CDR2 sequences are SGHDN and FVKESK. The V and J ends lost 5 bases and 5 bases, in that order; junction bases with no gene match: 11. CDR3 length: 15 residues. CDR3 in amino acids: CASSFQRDLGETQYF. The CDR3 DNA reads as TGTGCCAGCAGCTTCCAGCGGGACCTCGGGGAGACCCAGTACTTC.

This clone was detected only once. Written as DNA, the CDR3 is TGCGCCAGCACGGGACAGAGCTACGAGCAGTACTTC. Its protein product is CASTGQSYEQYF. This rearrangement joins TRBV10-2 to TRBJ2-7; 7 bases match TRBD1. The CDR3 spans 12 residues. Germline V gene data show CDR1 as WSHSY and CDR2 as SAAADI. Trimming at V came to 7 bases and at J to 3 bases, leaving 3 bases not matched to a gene.

The V and J genes are TRBV21-1 and TRBJ2-5; whether TRBD2, the table's D call, matches the DNA was not checked. TRBV21-1 is a pseudogene. This CDR3 is 16 amino acids long. CDR3 sequence: CASSKGGGHSQETQYF. The CDR3, as DNA: TGTGCCAGCAGCAAAGGGGGGGGGCACAGTCAAGAGACCCAGTACTTC.

This chain uses TRBV7-9 with TRBJ2-2; D is unclear. Germline lookup yields CDR1 SEHNR and CDR2 FQNEAQ (reference sequence). The CDR3 spans 15 residues. V shed 5 bases and J shed 0 bases, with 10 bases lying between them. CDR3 protein: CASSPTNTNTGELFF. CDR3 bases: TGTGCCAGCAGCCCGACAAATACGAACACCGGGGAGCTGTTTTTT.

The rearrangement links TRBV5-8 to TRBJ2-3; 15 bases are a match to TRBD2. V gave up 4 bases and J gave up 6 bases; unmatched junction bases: 3. Germline CDR1 is SGHTS and CDR2 is YDEGEE. This CDR3 is built from 15 residues. Here the CDR3 reads CASSPGLAGGDTQYF. CDR3 in DNA: TGTGCCAGCAGCCCGGGACTAGCGGGAGGCGATACGCAGTATTTT.

The chain carries TRBV30 and TRBJ1-4; D uncertain. The germline V and J ends were trimmed by 4 bases and 10 bases, with 13 bases remaining between them. This CDR3 comprises 12 residues. In germline, CDR1 is GTSNPN, CDR2 SVGIG (reference sequence). CDR3 amino acids: CAWNADGGKLFF. CDR3 nucleotide sequence: TGTGCCTGGAACGCAGATGGTGGAAAACTGTTTTTT.

This chain links TRBV11-1 with TRBJ2-5; possible D gene TRBD2, 6 bases. Trimming pared 5 bases from V and 2 bases from J, leaving 18 bases between. Germline lookup yields CDR1 SGHAT and CDR2 FQDESV (reference sequence). The CDR3 is made up of 16 amino acids. The CDR3 is CASSLLEPGLQETQYF. The CDR3, as DNA: TGTGCCAGCAGCCTTCTAGAGCCGGGACTTCAAGAGACCCAGTACTTC.

The rearrangement joins TRBV19 to TRBJ2-1; 8 bases match TRBD1. Germline V lookup: CDR1 LNHDA, CDR2 SQIVND (reference sequence). V lost 7 bases, J lost 9 bases, and 14 bases stayed unmatched. This CDR3 has 15 residues. The CDR3 bases are TGTGCCAGTACCTTACCTGGACAGGGCTACTTTGAGCAGTTCTTC. Its translation is CASTLPGQGYFEQFF.

V usage is TRBV12-5 and J usage is TRBJ2-7; 9 bases are shared with TRBD1. Trimming cost V 4 bases and J 6 bases; bases outside gene matches: 7. CDR1 LGHNT and CDR2 FRNRAP come from the germline V gene. The CDR3 length is 14 residues. The CDR3 here is CASGSPGQGAEQYF. CDR3 nucleotides: TGTGCTAGTGGTTCTCCGGGACAGGGCGCCGAGCAGTACTTC.

V usage is TRBV7-3 and J usage is TRBJ2-7, with D uncertain. This CDR3 comprises 13 residues. V was cut by 1 base and J by 2 bases, with 6 bases left in between. Germline V CDR1 and CDR2: SGHTA, FQGTGA. In nucleotides, the CDR3 is TGTGCCAGCAGCTTAAACGAGCCCTACGAGCAGTACTTC. It specifies CASSLNEPYEQYF.

The chain uses TRBV20-1 and TRBJ2-1; D might be TRBD2 (5 bases). In germline, CDR1 is DFQATT, CDR2 SNEGSKA (reference sequence). V lost 3 bases, J lost 12 bases, and 12 bases lay in between. This CDR3 region has 11 residues. The CDR3 region has the DNA TGCAGTGCTAGGGTAAGCGGCCCGCAGTTCTTC. Protein product: CSARVSGPQFF.

In regard to this clone: Different DNA sequences within this sample yield the same CDR3. V gene TRBV5-1 combines with J gene TRBJ2-3; 12 bases line up with TRBD2. V was pared by 5 bases and J by 5 bases, with 6 bases of the junction left unmatched. CDR1 SGHRS and CDR2 YFSETQ come from the germline V gene. The CDR3 totals 15 residues. The CDR3: CASSLAGGPGDTQYF. The CDR3 nucleotides are TGCGCCAGCAGTCTAGCGGGGGGGCCAGGAGATACGCAGTATTTT.

The CDR3 DNA is TGTGCCTGGAGTGGACAGGGCGGAAACACCATATATTTT. Translated: CAWSGQGGNTIYF. The V gene is TRBV30, the J gene TRBJ1-3, with TRBD1 matching 7 bases. The CDR3 runs to 13 residues. Germline assignment: CDR1 GTSNPN and CDR2 SVGIG (reference sequence). The V and J ends lost 1 base and 4 bases, in that order; junction bases with no gene match: 1.

The V and J genes are TRBV28 and TRBJ2-1; D ambiguous. V was clipped by 6 bases and J by 1 base, with 10 bases between them. The CDR3 consists of 14 residues. Germline values: CDR1 MDHEN, CDR2 SYDVKM. The CDR3 bases are TGTGCCAGCAGCACATTCGGGTCCTACAATGAGCAGTTCTTC. Translating it yields CASSTFGSYNEQFF.

V usage is TRBV7-6 and J usage is TRBJ2-3; 12 nucleotides match TRBD2. The CDR3 spans 19 residues. V lost 3 bases to trimming and J lost 0 bases; unmatched junction nucleotides: 10. Germline loops: CDR1 SGHVS, CDR2 FNYEAQ. Here the CDR3 reads CASSFTGTSGPTSTDTQYF. DNA for the CDR3: TGTGCCAGCAGCTTCACCGGGACTAGCGGGCCCACTAGCACAGATACGCAGTATTTT.

The rearrangement uses TRBV5-1 and TRBJ1-1, with TRBD1 matching 8 bases. CDR3 length: 14 residues. Trimming at V came to 2 bases and at J to 5 bases, leaving 5 bases not matched to a gene. The V gene's germline CDR1 is SGHRS and CDR2 YFSETQ. Here the CDR3 DNA reads TGCGCCAGCAGCTTACAGGGGGTGGAAACTGAAGCTTTCTTT. It yields the protein CASSLQGVETEAFF.

The chain links TRBV7-8 to TRBJ2-1; TRBD2 aligns across 14 bases. Germline values: CDR1 SGHVS, CDR2 FQNEAQ. The ends lost 3 bases at V and 3 bases at J; junction bases unmatched: 10. There are 19 residues in the CDR3. CDR3 loop: CASSFPGLAGDLLYNEQFF. The CDR3 region has the DNA TGTGCCAGCAGCTTCCCGGGACTAGCGGGGGACCTGCTCTACAATGAGCAGTTCTTC.

The chain couples TRBV7-2 to TRBJ2-7, with 8 bases identical to TRBD1. From germline, CDR1 is SGHTA and CDR2 FQGNSA. This CDR3 spans 13 amino acids. V shed 5 bases, J shed 3 bases, and the junction held 3 bases outside the gene matches. The CDR3 is CASSRDRSYEQYF. In nucleotides, the CDR3 is TGTGCCAGCAGCCGGGACAGGAGCTACGAGCAGTACTTC.

CDR3: CASTPLRGQPATNEKLFF. CDR3 in DNA: TGTGCCAGCACCCCTCTCCGGGGACAGCCCGCAACTAATGAAAAACTGTTTTTT. The chain couples TRBV7-9 to TRBJ1-4; TRBD1 aligns across 7 bases. This CDR3 has 18 amino acids. Germline values: CDR1 SEHNR, CDR2 FQNEAQ (reference sequence). Trimming took 7 bases from V and 0 from J; bases not matched to a gene: 14.

The rearrangement joins TRBV6-1 to TRBJ1-6; D is ambiguous. The length of the CDR3 is 17 residues. V was clipped by 2 bases and J by 7 bases, with 18 bases between them. CDR1 is MNHNS, CDR2 SASEGT, per germline. CDR3: CASSEKVSGMVNSPLHF. The CDR3 nucleotides read TGTGCCAGCAGTGAAAAGGTTTCGGGTATGGTGAATTCACCCCTCCACTTT.

The J gene is TRBJ1-2, the V gene TRBV9, with D possibly matching TRBD1 (5 bases). Between the trimmed V and J ends, which lost 0 bases and 3 bases, there was a span of 9 bases. CDR3 size: 14 residues. Germline CDR1 is SGDLS and CDR2 is YYNGEE. CDR3 sequence: CASSVDRGDYGYTF. In DNA form, the CDR3 reads TGTGCCAGCAGCGTAGACCGGGGGGACTATGGCTACACCTTC.

This clone was recorded a few times. The chain links TRBV4-1 to TRBJ1-1; unclear D gene. Germline loops: CDR1 MGHRA, CDR2 YSYEKL. The V gene lost 0 bases and the J gene lost 9 bases, with 11 bases spanning the gap. CDR3 size: 13 residues. The CDR3 reads CASSQDGQDQAFF. Written as DNA, the CDR3 is TGCGCCAGCAGCCAAGATGGGCAAGACCAAGCTTTCTTT.

This sequence joins TRBV6-1 and TRBJ2-1, with 14 bases matching TRBD2. This CDR3 has 15 residues. V lost 7 bases and J lost 6; bases outside the gene matches: 5. Per germline, CDR1 MNHNS and CDR2 SASEGT. The CDR3 sequence: CASNRGTSGSNEQFF. For the CDR3, the DNA is TGTGCCAGCAATAGGGGGACTAGCGGGAGCAATGAGCAGTTCTTC.

The chain has TRBV5-1 and TRBJ1-4; tentative D call: TRBD1 (6 bases). The CDR3 extends over 16 amino acids. The ends were cut back, 2 bases at V and 5 bases at J, with 16 bases in the middle. Germline lookup yields CDR1 SGHRS and CDR2 YFSETQ. The CDR3 nucleotides are TGCGCCAGCAGCTTCTCGACCGGGACACACAATGAAAAACTGTTTTTT. Residues: CASSFSTGTHNEKLFF.